What follows describes a single TCR beta chain. The V end lost 1 base, the J end lost 5 bases, and 12 bases lay between the germline ends. Germline lookup yields CDR1 MGHRA and CDR2 YSYEKL. The CDR3 runs 15 residues. This specimen comes from a study of blood T cell repertoires in COVID-19. Study-wide context: From the United States, Italy and Spain came samples of acute and convalescent COVID-19.

Per the original methods: How many nucleated cells were present was estimated from reference gene primer amplification. The table came from immunoSEQ multiplex PCR; TCRdb's copy has only in-frame clones and leaves some out. The V and J calls and clone size come from that table; D and trimming were worked out from the DNA. Of approximately 300,000 clones in the sample, about 80% were seen once. The V call is TRBV4-1, the J call TRBJ1-3; no clear D. Sequencing was done on a sample of peripheral blood. The origin of this receptor is a person aged 70 to 85 with COVID-19, enrolled during active disease. Here the CDR3 reads CASSQAFTARNTIYF. CDR3 in DNA: TGCGCCAGCAGCCAAGCTTTTACAGCTCGAAACACCATATATTTT.